The clone carrying this T cell receptor (beta chain) was counted only a few times. Antigen specificity is unknown. Germline assignment: CDR1 DFQATT and CDR2 SNEGSKA (reference sequence). Trimming at V came to 3 bases and at J to 8 bases, leaving 0 bases not matched to a gene. This CDR3 region has 11 residues. By 5'RACE template switching, TCR cDNA was produced, with a universal primer site and UMIs added in the process. Via MiXCR, TCRdb re-called the 5' RACE reads, giving one row per CDR3 protein. Here the sample spans about 63,000 distinct CDR3 sequences, roughly 7.4% being singletons. The data derive from a study of T cells after yellow fever vaccination. Whole-study results and caveats: Primary-vaccination clones mostly resurfaced post-booster (nearly 97% CD4, under 90% CD8).

Sequences were derived from CD8+ T cells sorted from PBMCs, sampled 15 days after the yellow fever booster vaccination. The TCR comes from a man aged 25-40 years who received the YFV17D yellow fever vaccine. V gene TRBV20-1 combines with J gene TRBJ2-2; 7 bases agree with TRBD2. The CDR3 region is CSASGRGELFF. The CDR3 region has the DNA TGCAGTGCTAGCGGGAGGGGGGAGCTGTTTTTT.